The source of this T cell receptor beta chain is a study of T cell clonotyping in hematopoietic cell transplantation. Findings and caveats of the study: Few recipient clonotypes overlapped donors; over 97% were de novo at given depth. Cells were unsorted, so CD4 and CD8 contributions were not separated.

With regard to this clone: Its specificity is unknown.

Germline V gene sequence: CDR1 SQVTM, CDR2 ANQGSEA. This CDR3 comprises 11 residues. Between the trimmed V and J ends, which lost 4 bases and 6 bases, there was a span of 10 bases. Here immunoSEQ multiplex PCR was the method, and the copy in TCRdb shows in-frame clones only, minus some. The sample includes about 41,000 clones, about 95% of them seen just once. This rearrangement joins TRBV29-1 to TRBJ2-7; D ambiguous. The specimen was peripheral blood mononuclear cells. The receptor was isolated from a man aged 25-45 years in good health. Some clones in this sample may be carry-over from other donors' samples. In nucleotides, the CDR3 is TGCAGCGTTGGCCAGGCCTCCGAGCAGTACTTC. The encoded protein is CSVGQASEQYF.